These 8 T cell receptor beta chains originate from one sample sequenced in a study of cytomegalovirus exposure and HLA in healthy donors. PCR employed 60 Vbeta and 13 Jbeta primers. TCRdb keeps only in-frame clones here, not all; method: immunoSEQ multiplex PCR. The sample shows 90,000 or so clones, approximately 85% of them seen only once. The specimen sequenced was PBMCs. The origin of the receptors is a man aged 25 to 40 in good health and CMV-seropositive.

The chain uses TRBV2 and TRBJ2-7; possible D gene TRBD2, 6 bases. V was pared by 8 bases and J by 0 bases, with 11 bases between. The germline CDR1 and CDR2 sequences are SNHLY and FYNNEI. The CDR3 is 13 residues long. CDR3 loop: CASFGRGSYEQYF. In nucleotides, the CDR3 is TGTGCCAGCTTCGGGCGGGGCTCCTACGAGCAGTACTTC. The whole variable domain, remainder taken from reference TRBV2 and TRBJ2-7, is EPEVTQTPSHQVTQMGQEVILRCVPISNHLYFYWYRQILGQKVEFLVSFYNNEISEKSEIFDDQFSVERPDGSNFTLKIRSTKLEDSAMYFCASFGRGSYEQYFGPGTRLTVT.

The chain is built from TRBV19 and TRBJ2-2; D gene unclear. V was trimmed by 3 bases and J by 6 bases, leaving 5 bases between them. The CDR3 is made up of 12 amino acids. Germline V CDR1 and CDR2: LNHDA, SQIVND (reference sequence). The CDR3: CASSIIPGELFF. The CDR3 region has the DNA TGTGCCAGTAGTATCATCCCCGGGGAGCTGTTTTTT.

As to this clone: Distinct nucleotide sequences in the sample also encode this CDR3. V usage is TRBV18 and J usage is TRBJ2-2, with D possibly being TRBD2 (5 bases). Between the trimmed V and J ends, which lost 5 bases and 5 bases, there was a span of 12 bases. The CDR3 is 14 amino acids. Germline CDR1 reads KGHSH; CDR2 reads LQKENI. This CDR3 is CASSLRTETGELFF. In DNA, the CDR3 is TGTGCCAGCTCATTACGGACTGAGACCGGGGAGCTGTTTTTT.

V usage is TRBV28 and J usage is TRBJ2-7; 10 positions agree with TRBD1. Germline CDR1 and CDR2: MDHEN and SYDVKM. Trimming took 2 bases from V and 0 from J; bases not matched to a gene: 4. The CDR3 has 16 residues. The CDR3 loop reads CASSLRRTGGSYEQYF. CDR3 in DNA: TGTGCCAGCAGTTTAAGAAGGACAGGGGGCTCCTACGAGCAGTACTTC.

The V and J genes are TRBV18 and TRBJ1-5, with 7 bases matching TRBD1. The V gene end was trimmed by 3 bases and the J gene end by 0 bases; junction bases not matched to a gene: 5. Germline CDR1 is KGHSH and CDR2 is LQKENI. CDR3 size: 16 residues. The CDR3 bases are TGTGCCAGCTCACCCCAGACAGGGAGTAGCAATCAGCCCCAGCATTTT. Its protein product is CASSPQTGSSNQPQHF. The full variable domain, completed using reference TRBV18 and TRBJ1-5, is NAGVMQNPRHLVRRRGQEARLRCSPMKGHSHVYWYRQLPEEGLKFMVYLQKENIIDESGMPKERFSAEFPKEGPSILRIQQVVRGDSAAYFCASSPQTGSSNQPQHFGDGTRLSIL.

The chain has TRBV29-1 and TRBJ2-3; D is ambiguous. The CDR3 has 10 amino acids. V was clipped by 6 bases and J by 7 bases, with 8 bases between them. In germline, CDR1 is SQVTM, CDR2 ANQGSEA. The CDR3 region is CSVSGYTQYF. The CDR3 nucleotides read TGCAGCGTCAGTGGCTATACGCAGTATTTT.

The chain couples TRBV7-9 to TRBJ2-5, with 10 bases fitting TRBD2. The last part of the DNA fits TRBJ2-7 better; the J call may be wrong. Germline V gene sequence: CDR1 SEHNR, CDR2 FQNEAQ (reference sequence). The CDR3 runs to 17 residues. The CDR3 coding sequence is TGTGCCAGCAGCTTAGCGGTGGGTCTAGCGGGAGACTACGAGCAGTACTTC. This sequence encodes CASSLAVGLAGDYEQYF.

V is TRBV5-1 and J is TRBJ2-7; 8 nucleotides match TRBD1. With V trimmed by 1 base and J by 1 base, 7 bases remained unmatched. The germline CDR1 and CDR2 sequences are SGHRS and YFSETQ. The CDR3 has 16 amino acids. The CDR3 nucleotides read TGCGCCAGCAGCTTGAACAGGGGGTTCCTATCCTACGAGCAGTACTTC. The encoded protein is CASSLNRGFLSYEQYF. Complete variable domain (other parts from reference TRBV5-1 and TRBJ2-7): KAGVTQTPRYLIKTRGQQVTLSCSPISGHRSVSWYQQTPGQGLQFLFEYFSETQRNKGNFPGRFSGRQFSNSRSEMNVSTLELGDSALYLCASSLNRGFLSYEQYFGPGTRLTVT.